This T cell receptor (beta chain) was observed in a study of identifying expanded T cells in peripheral blood. Study-level results: Variance in clone template counts between approximately two-week samples significantly increased with total template count across all healthy donors. Technical replicates showed around 1.2 changed clones; around two weeks roughly 15; four weeks 19.

Assay used: immunoSEQ multiplex PCR; TCRdb lists only in-frame clones, some missing. Altogether 95,000 to 150,000 clones are present, approximately 84% being singletons, with the ten largest covering 3.3%. Collection occurred without any documented infections or immune events in donors. Regarding this clone: Its cognate antigen is unknown.

Sequencing was performed on blood. The receptor was derived from a person aged 18 to 70 in good health.

The CDR3 reads CASSEGGDREYEQYF. In DNA form, the CDR3 reads TGTGCCAGCAGTGAAGGGGGGGACAGGGAATACGAGCAGTACTTC. The chain employs TRBV2 and TRBJ2-7, with 9 bases fitting TRBD1. After removal of 1 base from V and 4 bases from J, the junction contained 5 bases not matched to a gene. The CDR3 totals 15 residues. Per germline, CDR1 SNHLY and CDR2 FYNNEI.